A selection of T cell receptor beta chains follows, all from one sample in a study of T-cell memory formation after mild COVID-19. TCRdb independently ran MiXCR on the 5' RACE reads; one entry per CDR3 protein. The table has about 290,000 distinct CDR3 sequences, about 15% seen once. The sample consisted of PBMCs or a T cell subset sorted from them (not recorded which). These receptor sequences come from a man younger than 30 who had mild COVID-19 (a few samples of this study predate the infection). Cell type and time point are not known. Each CDR3 is given with its conserved first and last residue. Each record gives: V gene, D gene, J gene, clone size, CDR3 protein, CDR3 DNA. A D gene is named only where the DNA matches it firmly. Clone size appears in some rows only: once, few, many, or a class for an expanded clone.

>TRBV4-2|NA|TRBJ2-5|few
CASSHSGHQETQYF
TGTGCCAGCAGCCATTCCGGGCACCAAGAGACCCAGTACTTC
>TRBV20-1|NA|TRBJ2-7|NA
CSASPLGLTPESYEQYF
TGCAGTGCTAGCCCGTTGGGCCTTACTCCAGAGTCCTACGAGCAGTACTTC
>TRBV7-2|TRBD2|TRBJ2-4|NA
CASSLFRDYQNIQYF
TGTGCCAGCAGCTTGTTCCGGGACTACCAAAACATTCAGTACTTC
>TRBV20-1|NA|TRBJ2-1|few
CSARDYKRATYNEQFF
TGCAGTGCTAGAGATTATAAGCGGGCTACTTACAATGAGCAGTTCTTC
>TRBV20-1|NA|TRBJ2-7|NA
CSAREVIYEQYF
TGCAGTGCTAGAGAGGTTATCTACGAGCAGTACTTC
>TRBV7-3|NA|TRBJ2-3|few
CASSRGGKTDTQYF
TGTGCCAGCAGCCGTGGGGGAAAGACAGATACGCAGTATTTT
>TRBV20-1|NA|TRBJ2-1|NA
CSAHTPYSSYNEQFF
TGCAGTGCCCATACTCCTTATAGCTCCTACAATGAGCAGTTCTTC
>TRBV3-1|TRBD2|TRBJ2-7|NA
CASSQTGTSGSYEQYF
TGTGCCAGCAGCCAAACCGGGACTAGCGGGAGCTACGAGCAGTACTTC
>TRBV6-1|NA|TRBJ1-1|few
CASSEEAGRVSEAFF
TGTGCCAGCAGTGAAGAGGCAGGCAGGGTTTCCGAAGCTTTCTTT
>TRBV29-1|NA|TRBJ2-2|many
CSGGDTGELFF
TGCAGCGGGGGGGACACCGGGGAGCTGTTTTTT
>TRBV29-1|TRBD2|TRBJ2-5|few
CSVNAGGRETQYF
TGCAGCGTCAATGCGGGGGGGAGAGAGACCCAGTACTTC
>TRBV29-1|NA|TRBJ1-2|many
CSVGRLGYTF
TGCAGCGTTGGAAGACTTGGCTACACCTTC
>TRBV20-1|NA|TRBJ2-3|many
CSATLSGTDTQYF
TGCAGTGCCACCTTAAGCGGCACAGATACGCAGTATTTT
>TRBV4-3|NA|TRBJ1-4|NA
CASSHGTDGGNEKLFF
TGCGCCAGCAGCCATGGTACGGACGGAGGGAATGAAAAACTGTTTTTT
>TRBV11-3|NA|TRBJ1-1|few
CASSTRTGRGRNTEAFF
TGTGCCAGCAGCACCCGGACGGGACGGGGGCGTAACACTGAAGCTTTCTTT
>TRBV7-2|NA|TRBJ2-5|many
CASSSRGRGGETQYF
TGTGCCAGCAGTTCCAGGGGGCGCGGGGGAGAGACCCAGTACTTC
>TRBV29-1|NA|TRBJ2-4|few
CSVVHGSGAKNIQYF
TGCAGCGTTGTCCACGGGTCGGGGGCCAAAAACATTCAGTACTTC
>TRBV27|NA|TRBJ2-7|few
CASSLGGAEQYF
TGTGCCAGCAGTTTAGGAGGGGCCGAGCAGTACTTC
>TRBV4-1|TRBD1|TRBJ2-1|few
CASSQGQGYNEQFF
TGCGCCAGCAGCCAGGGACAGGGGTACAATGAGCAGTTCTTC
>TRBV6-2/TRBV6-3|NA|TRBJ1-1|NA
CASSPTGNEAFF
TGTGCCAGCAGTCCGACAGGAAATGAAGCTTTCTTT
>TRBV12-3/TRBV12-4|NA|TRBJ1-1|many
CASSFFDRRTEAFF
TGTGCCAGCAGTTTCTTTGACAGACGCACTGAAGCTTTCTTT
>TRBV24-1|NA|TRBJ2-1|many
CATSGQGGRYEQFF
TGTGCCACCAGTGGGCAGGGGGGCCGGTATGAGCAGTTCTTC
>TRBV27|NA|TRBJ2-2|NA
CASSPGGPRTGELFF
TGTGCCAGCAGTCCCGGGGGGCCTCGAACCGGGGAGCTGTTTTTT
>TRBV4-1|NA|TRBJ2-3|NA
CASSARWTESRSGTQYF
TGCGCCAGCAGCGCAAGATGGACGGAGAGCCGTTCAGGTACGCAGTATTTT
>TRBV7-9|TRBD2|TRBJ2-1|NA
CASSTTGLAIPNEQFF
TGTGCCAGCAGCACAACGGGACTAGCTATTCCCAATGAGCAGTTCTTC
>TRBV5-1|TRBD1|TRBJ1-6|many
CASSRDSNNSPLHF
TGCGCCAGCAGTCGGGACAGCAATAATTCACCCCTCCACTTT
>TRBV5-6|NA|TRBJ2-2|once
CASSLAPTDSTGELFF
TGTGCCAGCAGCTTGGCTCCCACTGACAGCACCGGGGAGCTGTTTTTT
>TRBV11-2|NA|TRBJ2-2|NA
CASRRTNTGELFF
TGTGCCAGCAGGCGGACGAACACCGGGGAGCTGTTTTTT
>TRBV11-3|NA|TRBJ2-5|few
CASSKRAGSGTQYF
TGTGCCAGCAGCAAAAGGGCTGGGTCGGGGACCCAGTACTTC
>TRBV4-3|NA|TRBJ2-3|few
CASSPRAAFTDTQYF
TGCGCCAGCAGCCCCCGGGCCGCGTTCACAGATACGCAGTATTTT
>TRBV6-5|TRBD1|TRBJ1-1|NA
CASSSRVTGGTEAFF
TGTGCCAGCAGTTCCCGGGTGACAGGGGGCACTGAAGCTTTCTTT
>TRBV6-5|TRBD1|TRBJ1-4|few
CASSYSRTGPTNEKLFF
TGTGCCAGCAGTTACTCGAGGACAGGTCCAACTAATGAAAAACTGTTTTTT
>TRBV7-3|TRBD2|TRBJ2-2|NA
CASSSVPRTSPTNTGELFF
TGTGCCAGCAGCTCGGTGCCGAGGACTAGTCCCACGAACACCGGGGAGCTGTTTTTT
>TRBV7-2|NA|TRBJ2-3|NA
CASSSLGASAYTQYF
TGTGCCAGCAGCTCCCTGGGAGCCTCCGCTTATACGCAGTATTTT
>TRBV20-1|TRBD2|TRBJ2-3|NA
CSARDPRGGTQYF
TGCAGTGCTAGAGATCCCCGGGGGGGTACGCAGTATTTT
>TRBV5-6|NA|TRBJ2-7|NA
CASSLAGGSRQYF
TGTGCCAGCAGCCTGGCTGGGGGGAGCCGGCAGTACTTC
>TRBV20-1|NA|TRBJ2-3|few
CSAREARDTDTQYF
TGCAGTGCTAGAGAGGCCAGGGACACAGATACGCAGTATTTT
>TRBV9|TRBD1|TRBJ1-1|NA
CASSSDRGETAFF
TGTGCCAGCAGCTCCGACAGGGGGGAGACAGCTTTCTTT
>TRBV5-5|TRBD1|TRBJ1-5|NA
CASSFGTGAFQPQHF
TGTGCCAGCAGCTTCGGGACAGGGGCTTTCCAGCCCCAGCATTTT
>TRBV4-3|TRBD2|TRBJ2-3|few
CASSQDGGGAGTQYF
TGCGCCAGCAGCCAAGATGGCGGGGGGGCAGGTACGCAGTATTTT
>TRBV5-8|NA|TRBJ1-5|NA
CASSVFSNQPQHF
TGTGCCAGCAGCGTGTTTAGCAATCAGCCCCAGCATTTT
>TRBV5-5|NA|TRBJ1-1|NA
CASTTSVGTEAFF
TGTGCCAGCACTACGTCGGTGGGAACTGAAGCTTTCTTT
>TRBV11-2|NA|TRBJ2-1|NA
CASSYLGNEQFF
TGTGCCAGCAGCTACCTGGGCAATGAGCAGTTCTTC
>TRBV3-1|NA|TRBJ2-2|few
CASSRGAEAGTTGELFF
TGTGCCAGCAGCCGAGGCGCGGAGGCGGGGACCACCGGGGAGCTGTTTTTT
>TRBV15|NA|TRBJ2-5|many
CATSRDLRETQYF
TGTGCCACCAGCAGAGATCTTCGGGAGACCCAGTACTTC
>TRBV7-2|TRBD1|TRBJ2-5|NA
CASSWTGIQETQYF
TGTGCCAGCAGCTGGACAGGGATACAAGAGACCCAGTACTTC
>TRBV5-1|TRBD1|TRBJ2-7|many
CASSPGTEYLGLEQYF
TGCGCCAGCAGCCCGGGGACAGAATACCTGGGGCTCGAGCAGTACTTC
>TRBV6-2/TRBV6-3|NA|TRBJ2-1|NA
CASSFQGTSYNEQFF
TGTGCCAGCAGTTTCCAGGGGACCTCCTACAATGAGCAGTTCTTC
>TRBV6-6|TRBD1|TRBJ1-5|NA
CASSYPPKTGFGNQPQHF
TGTGCCAGCAGTTACCCCCCCAAGACAGGGTTTGGCAATCAGCCCCAGCATTTT
>TRBV12-3/TRBV12-4|NA|TRBJ2-2|NA
CASLQMGVNTGELFF
TGTGCCAGCCTTCAGATGGGGGTGAACACCGGGGAGCTGTTTTTT
>TRBV6-2/TRBV6-3|NA|TRBJ1-5|few
CASSYSFISRPQHF
TGTGCCAGCAGTTACTCATTTATTTCGCGGCCCCAGCATTTT
>TRBV11-2|NA|TRBJ2-5|few
CASSLGGLTETQYF
TGTGCCAGCAGCCTGGGGGGACTTACAGAGACCCAGTACTTC
>TRBV7-8|NA|TRBJ2-1|few
CASSLSATRTHNEQFF
TGTGCCAGCAGCCTAAGTGCCACACGCACCCACAATGAGCAGTTCTTC
>TRBV3-1|NA|TRBJ2-3|few
CASSREGATDTQYF
TGTGCCAGCAGCCGGGAGGGGGCGACAGATACGCAGTATTTT
>TRBV5-1|NA|TRBJ2-4|many
CASSLDLVKNIQYF
TGCGCCAGCAGCTTGGATTTAGTCAAAAACATTCAGTACTTC
>TRBV20-1|NA|TRBJ1-5|NA
CSARLGQRDQPQHF
TGCAGTGCAAGACTTGGACAGCGGGATCAGCCCCAGCATTTT
>TRBV7-3|NA|TRBJ1-1|few
CAQQRVHRGSGDSEAFF
TGTGCCCAACAGAGGGTCCATAGAGGAAGCGGGGACTCTGAAGCTTTCTTT
>TRBV6-5|NA|TRBJ1-6|few
CASSYSYGSNSPLHF
TGTGCCAGCAGTTACTCATACGGGTCTAATTCACCCCTCCACTTT
>TRBV7-9|NA|TRBJ1-1|few
CASSRRGGNTEAFF
TGTGCCAGCAGCCGTCGGGGGGGGAACACTGAAGCTTTCTTT